This TCR beta chain was sequenced during a study of early stage breast cancer tumors. On the study more broadly: Samples were sequenced at 7.5 to 10-fold average coverage. Study conclusions and caveats: Tumors had approximately 2.5-fold higher T cell density and higher clonality than adjacent normal breast tissue. In about 85% of the 16 patients, blood comparison separated tumor from normal breast.

Trimming removed 1 base at V and 6 bases at J, with 17 bases between. The CDR3 totals 16 residues. Germline CDR1 reads SGHRS; CDR2 reads YFSETQ. Remarks on this clone: What it binds is not known. Other nucleotide sequences from this sample produce the same CDR3.

Blood replicates held 0.5 ug DNA, tumor or normal breast approximately 1.5 ug, two each. Data came from immunoSEQ multiplex PCR; TCRdb stores just in-frame clones and leaves some out. The repertoire holds tens of thousands of clones, with around 69% as singletons. The clonotype originates from a person aged 45 to 59 with breast cancer. Sequencing was done on a sample of blood. The chain has TRBV5-1 and TRBJ2-1; possible D gene TRBD2, 7 bases. CDR3 residues: CASSLSLARGVNEQFF. CDR3 bases: TGCGCCAGCAGCTTGTCACTAGCGAGGGGGGTCAATGAGCAGTTCTTC.